One T cell receptor (beta chain) is described in this entry. Its specificity is not known. These data belong to a study of long-term antiretroviral therapy in people with HIV. Study summary: It was about a decade before the 2015 immediate-ART recommendation that the earliest samples were taken. Study-wide results and limits: Within the repertoire, clones expanded before ART were dominant at all time points. ART adherence was not documented, and neither viral resistance nor therapy changes had any data. Repertoires with HIV possessed tighter CDR3 length spans than those of controls.

Survey-level resolution applied to immunoSEQ assay v3.0. Repertoires were generated with immunoSEQ multiplex PCR, while TCRdb's copy carries only in-frame clones and drops some. The sample has about 14,000 clones, about 77% seen once. The germline CDR1 and CDR2 sequences are LNHDA and SQIVND (reference sequence). V gave up 7 bases and J gave up 4 bases; unmatched junction bases: 10. The CDR3 consists of 15 residues. This TCR was sampled from a man aged 40-49 years with HIV. Sequences were derived from unsorted PBMCs, sampled 3.1 years after starting antiretroviral therapy. The chain carries TRBV19 and TRBJ1-2; 9 bases are a match to TRBD1. The CDR3 sequence: CASTPVTGGVYGYTF. The CDR3 nucleotides are TGTGCCAGTACCCCTGTGACAGGGGGTGTCTATGGCTACACCTTC. Full variable domain (rest looked up from reference TRBV19 and TRBJ1-2): DGGITQSPKYLFRKEGQNVTLSCEQNLNHDAMYWYRQDPGQGLRLIYYSQIVNDFQKGDIAEGYSVSREKKESFPLTVTSAQKNPTAFYLCASTPVTGGVYGYTFGSGTRLTVV.